These T cell receptor beta chains were read from a single sample in a study of shared clonotypes between healthy human individuals. Some clones are missing from TCRdb's copy, which holds only in-frame ones; the method was immunoSEQ multiplex PCR. The sample gives fewer than 650,000 clones, roughly four fifths of which show up once; 10% to 15% is in the top ten. Specimen: PBMCs. All receptors come from a woman in her 40s in good health. Some clones in this sample may be carry-over from other donors' samples. Each CDR3 is given with its conserved first and last residue. Fields, in order: clone size, CDR3 length, V gene, J gene, D gene, CDR3 protein, CDR3 DNA. A D gene is named only where the DNA matches it firmly. Not all rows give a size; the values are once, few, many and, for expanded clones, a class.

clone size: NA
CDR3 length: 15
V gene: TRBV7-9
J gene: TRBJ2-2
D gene: TRBD1
CDR3 protein: CASSSWTGDAGELFF
CDR3 DNA: TGTGCCAGCAGCTCCTGGACAGGGGATGCCGGGGAGCTGTTTTTT

clone size: once
CDR3 length: 16
V gene: TRBV19
J gene: TRBJ2-1
D gene: NA
CDR3 protein: CASSVLTDLNYNEQFF
CDR3 DNA: TGTGCCAGTAGTGTACTGACAGACCTCAACTACAATGAGCAGTTCTTC

clone size: NA
CDR3 length: 11
V gene: TRBV20-1
J gene: TRBJ2-7
D gene: NA
CDR3 protein: CSARGPPEQYF
CDR3 DNA: TGCAGTGCTAGGGGTCCCCCCGAGCAGTACTTC

clone size: NA
CDR3 length: 14
V gene: TRBV5-8
J gene: TRBJ1-5
D gene: NA
CDR3 protein: CASSLRGLGQPQHF
CDR3 DNA: TGTGCCAGCAGCTTGCGAGGGCTCGGTCAGCCCCAGCATTTT

clone size: NA
CDR3 length: 13
V gene: TRBV5-8
J gene: TRBJ1-1
D gene: NA
CDR3 protein: CASSLSPRIGAFF
CDR3 DNA: TGTGCCAGCAGCTTGAGTCCCAGGATAGGCGCTTTCTTT

clone size: few
CDR3 length: 13
V gene: TRBV7-3
J gene: TRBJ1-1
D gene: NA
CDR3 protein: CASSLNARNKAFF
CDR3 DNA: TGTGCCAGCAGCTTAAATGCCAGAAATAAAGCTTTCTTT

clone size: NA
CDR3 length: 15
V gene: TRBV15
J gene: TRBJ1-1
D gene: NA
CDR3 protein: CATSRVGGVDTEAFF
CDR3 DNA: TGTGCCACCAGCAGAGTGGGGGGCGTAGACACTGAAGCTTTCTTT

clone size: once
CDR3 length: 16
V gene: TRBV5-1
J gene: TRBJ2-2
D gene: TRBD1
CDR3 protein: CASRTDRGQNTGELFF
CDR3 DNA: TGCGCCAGCAGAACGGACAGGGGCCAGAACACCGGGGAGCTGTTTTTT

clone size: NA
CDR3 length: 13
V gene: TRBV6-5
J gene: TRBJ2-3
D gene: NA
CDR3 protein: CATRGPGIDTQYF
CDR3 DNA: TGTGCCACCCGGGGTCCGGGGATAGATACGCAGTATTTT

clone size: NA
CDR3 length: 14
V gene: TRBV15
J gene: TRBJ2-1
D gene: NA
CDR3 protein: CATSSRRAYNEQFF
CDR3 DNA: TGTGCCACCAGCTCCAGGAGGGCGTACAATGAGCAGTTCTTC

clone size: NA
CDR3 length: 15
V gene: TRBV7-2
J gene: TRBJ2-3
D gene: NA
CDR3 protein: CASSPNPQATDTQYF
CDR3 DNA: TGTGCCAGCAGCCCCAATCCCCAGGCCACAGATACGCAGTATTTT

clone size: NA
CDR3 length: 15
V gene: TRBV7-9
J gene: TRBJ2-7
D gene: TRBD2
CDR3 protein: CASSQPTSGSYEQYF
CDR3 DNA: TGTGCCAGCAGCCAACCGACTAGCGGGAGTTACGAGCAGTACTTC

clone size: NA
CDR3 length: 15
V gene: TRBV6-1
J gene: TRBJ1-1
D gene: TRBD1
CDR3 protein: CASSDGGQMNTEAFF
CDR3 DNA: TGCGCCAGCAGTGATGGGGGACAGATGAACACTGAAGCTTTCTTT

clone size: NA
CDR3 length: 14
V gene: TRBV15
J gene: TRBJ1-1
D gene: NA
CDR3 protein: CATSVSVSLAEAFF
CDR3 DNA: TGTGCCACCTCGGTCTCAGTTTCCCTGGCTGAAGCTTTCTTT

clone size: NA
CDR3 length: 14
V gene: TRBV19
J gene: TRBJ1-2
D gene: NA
CDR3 protein: CASSIANDNYGYTF
CDR3 DNA: TGTGCCAGTAGTATAGCCAACGACAACTATGGCTACACCTTC

clone size: NA
CDR3 length: 16
V gene: TRBV4-3
J gene: TRBJ2-4
D gene: NA
CDR3 protein: CASSQDRSVLANIQYF
CDR3 DNA: TGCGCCAGCAGCCAAGACCGCAGTGTCCTAGCAAACATTCAGTACTTC

clone size: NA
CDR3 length: 14
V gene: TRBV5-6
J gene: TRBJ1-1
D gene: TRBD1
CDR3 protein: CASSAGQGGTEAFF
CDR3 DNA: TGTGCCAGCAGCGCGGGACAGGGGGGCACTGAAGCTTTCTTT

clone size: few
CDR3 length: 15
V gene: TRBV7-2
J gene: TRBJ2-5
D gene: TRBD1
CDR3 protein: CASRRQGRTQETQYF
CDR3 DNA: TGTGCCAGCCGCCGACAGGGGCGCACCCAAGAGACCCAGTACTTC

clone size: many
CDR3 length: 13
V gene: TRBV11-2
J gene: TRBJ2-7
D gene: TRBD2
CDR3 protein: CASSTRTSGEQYF
CDR3 DNA: TGTGCCAGCAGCACCAGGACTAGCGGCGAGCAGTACTTC

clone size: NA
CDR3 length: 16
V gene: TRBV5-1
J gene: TRBJ2-2
D gene: NA
CDR3 protein: CASNLEGTPNTGELFF
CDR3 DNA: TGCGCCAGCAACCTGGAGGGGACACCGAACACCGGGGAGCTGTTTTTT

clone size: many
CDR3 length: 15
V gene: TRBV2
J gene: TRBJ2-1
D gene: TRBD1
CDR3 protein: CASSRDSPVYNEQFF
CDR3 DNA: TGTGCCAGCAGCCGGGACAGTCCTGTGTACAATGAGCAGTTCTTC